This T cell receptor beta chain came from a study of T cells in Graves' hyperthyroidism and ophthalmopathy (dated by TCRdb to between 2017 and 2020). About the full investigation: Peripheral blood was collected at initial diagnosis, before any treatment. A discovery cohort of roughly 100 patients, 43 with Graves' ophthalmopathy and 55 to 65 with stable Graves' hyperthyroidism, was used to find distinguishing TCR V-J signatures. Prospective prediction of ophthalmopathy was tested in an independent validation cohort consisting of 18 hyperthyroidism patients and some 16 patients who later progressed to ophthalmopathy. For training and testing, the 100 or so patients in the discovery cohort were randomly divided in a 7:3 ratio. Thyroid tissue and blood T-cell repertoires from about six Graves' hyperthyroidism patients were also compared in the study. After blood sampling, hyperthyroidism patients were treated with methimazole at a starting dose of 30 mg daily, and ophthalmopathy patients were treated with high-dose intravenous methylprednisolone. According to the paper, TCR Vbeta CDR3 sequencing was carried out on over 130 peripheral blood samples, which came from 40 to 45 ophthalmopathy, 75 or so hyperthyroidism and approximately 17 progressor patients. The paper as a whole reports these results and caveats: Most expanded thyroid clonotypes (frequency above 0.001) were also detected in blood, suggesting blood repertoires may reflect thyroid immune responses. Ophthalmopathy was separated from stable hyperthyroidism by a 13 V-J signature model, with over 85% sensitivity and 81% to 82% specificity obtained in cross-validation and 80%/75% obtained in testing. In validation, progression to ophthalmopathy was predicted by the model with about 70% sensitivity and approximately 78% specificity, a median of roughly 6.4 months before onset. No statistical method was used to fix the sample size in advance, and group allocation was not hidden from the investigators.

Via the germline V gene (reference sequence), CDR1 is SEHNR and CDR2 FQNEAQ. V is cut by 2 bases and J by 0 bases, and the space between the germline ends is 8 bases. CDR3 length: 16 amino acids, cysteine to phenylalanine. Only the CDR3 DNA stays, 48 bases, in frame from base 1. Amplification of TCR beta CDR3 regions was carried out from RNA transcripts. The first round of RT-PCR for the TCR CDR3 was performed with the HTBI primer set and the Qiagen OneStep RT-PCR kit. A second multiplex PCR round built the libraries, followed by size selection and purification. The libraries were sequenced on an Illumina HiSeq2000 using paired-end 100 bp reads. The source study handled its data this way. SOAPnuke was used to process the raw data, with reads discarded if the reads contained adapters or uncalled bases, had a mean Phred below 15, or lacked an exact constant-primer or identifier match. High-quality paired reads were merged with COPE v1.2.5, and unique nucleotide sequences were defined as clonotypes. MiTCR v1.1 was used to align clonotypes to the IMGT TRBV, TRBD and TRBJ reference segments. The analysis was restricted to V-J combinations with a frequency above 0.0001, which together covered 99.2% of the repertoires. The TCS score was defined as F50 (clonal expansion) divided by E x V (chaos), with BLOSUM62-based TCRdist calculated between CDR3 peptides within each V-J. Welch's t-statistics and random forest reduced 500 to 550 V-J features to 13, which were used in a naive Bayes classifier (R e1071). Thyroid-blood repertoire similarity was quantified with the Morisita-Horn index. TCRdb itself trimmed the public reads at Q25 with fastp, ran MiXCR and retained productive beta chains. Duplicate CDR3 protein sequences are folded into a single record with the most common DNA and genes. The V and J calls, along with clone size, are taken from TCRdb and not from the paper's own processing. This sample has 800,000 or so distinct CDR3 sequences in its table, and over 35% of those were observed once. The ten biggest clones cover approximately 10% of the sample.

Graves' hyperthyroidism was defined as stable when no progression to ophthalmopathy occurred over 18 months of follow-up. The hyperthyroidism patients were between 18 and 65 years old and newly diagnosed, with a disease duration of less than 2 months. Exclusion was applied to patients with uncontrolled infections, other autoimmune diseases, pregnancy or lactation. Diagnoses were established on the basis of clinical symptoms, serum thyroxine and TRAb, thyroid ultrasound, and orbital computed tomography. Ficoll-Paque density gradient centrifugation was used to isolate PBMCs from approximately 11 ml of fresh peripheral blood. Total RNA was extracted using Trizol reagent, and RNA quality was assessed on an Agilent 2100 Bioanalyzer. Note on this clonotype: The specificity of this receptor is unknown. Base qualities are not recorded, but no much larger clone differs from it by a single base.

The sequence joins TRBV7-9 to TRBJ2-6, with an unclear D gene assignment. This TCR was recovered from a man younger than 35 with Graves' hyperthyroidism. Sequences were obtained from blood. The sequenced DNA is TGTGCCAGCAGCTTATACCCAGCCTCTGGGGCCAACGTCCTGACTTTC. This yields the protein CASSLYPASGANVLTF.